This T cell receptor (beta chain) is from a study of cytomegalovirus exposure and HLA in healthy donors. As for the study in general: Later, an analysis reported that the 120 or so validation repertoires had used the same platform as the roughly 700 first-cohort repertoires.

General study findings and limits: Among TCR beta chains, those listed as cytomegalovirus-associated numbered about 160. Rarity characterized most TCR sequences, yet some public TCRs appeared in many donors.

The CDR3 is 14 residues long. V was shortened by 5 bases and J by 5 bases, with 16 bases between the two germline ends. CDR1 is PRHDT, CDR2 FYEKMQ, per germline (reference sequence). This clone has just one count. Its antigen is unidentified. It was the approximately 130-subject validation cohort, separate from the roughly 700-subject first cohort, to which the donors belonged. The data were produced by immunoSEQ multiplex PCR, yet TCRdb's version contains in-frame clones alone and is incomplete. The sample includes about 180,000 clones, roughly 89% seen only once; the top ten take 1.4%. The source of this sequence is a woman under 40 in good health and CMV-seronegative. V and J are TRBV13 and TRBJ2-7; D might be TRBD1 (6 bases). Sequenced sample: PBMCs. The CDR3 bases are TGTGCCAGCAGCCCCGTGGACAGAGGTAACGAGCAGTACTTC. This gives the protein CASSPVDRGNEQYF.